The clone carrying this T cell receptor (beta chain) was detected ten times or more. TCR beta CDR3 amplification used RNA transcripts. First-round RT-PCR relied on HTBI primers, and a second-round multiplex PCR came next. TCRdb re-derived calls from the multiplex PCR reads in MiXCR, one entry per CDR3 protein. This repertoire shows about 210,000 distinct CDR3 sequences, less than 30% found once; its top ten account for over 7.5%. This entry belongs to a study of Graves' ophthalmopathy and Graves' hyperthyroidism. Sequenced material: peripheral blood. This TCR was sampled from a man in his fifties or sixties with Graves' ophthalmopathy.

This CDR3 reads CASSLAGVNTEAFF. DNA for the CDR3: TGTGCCAGCAGTTTGGCAGGGGTGAACACTGAAGCTTTCTTT. This sequence joins TRBV27 and TRBJ1-1; D possibly corresponds to TRBD1 (6 bases). The germline V gene has CDR1 MNHEY and CDR2 SMNVEV (reference sequence). The CDR3 is 14 residues long. V lost 3 bases, J lost 0 bases, and 8 bases lay in between.